A single sample is the source of the 32 T cell receptor beta chains below, sequenced in a study of T cells in Graves' hyperthyroidism and ophthalmopathy. Amplified TCR beta CDR3 regions came from RNA transcripts. A set of HTBI primers served as the primers for a first-round RT-PCR of the TCR CDR3. Using its own MiXCR run on the multiplex PCR reads, TCRdb lists one record per CDR3 protein. The repertoire consists of hundreds of thousands of distinct CDR3 sequences, with around 39% occurring once and the leading ten covering more than 7%. Sequenced: blood. These TCRs come from a man in his late teens or twenties with Graves' hyperthyroidism.

The table lists this clonotype with many counts. The chain carries TRBV7-2 and TRBJ1-1, with D possibly matching TRBD1 (5 bases). Between the trimmed V and J ends, which lost 5 bases and 10 bases, there was a span of 14 bases. Germline CDR1 and CDR2: SGHTA and FQGNSA. The CDR3 has 12 residues. This CDR3 is CASSLGTGGAFF. The CDR3 DNA reads as TGTGCCAGCAGCCTAGGGACTGGGGGAGCTTTCTTT.

This clonotype appeared a few times. The chain uses TRBV2 and TRBJ2-2; TRBD1 matches at 10 bases. The CDR3 runs 15 residues. The V gene's germline CDR1 is SNHLY and CDR2 FYNNEI. V dropped 5 bases and J dropped 6; count of bases not matched to a gene: 6. CDR3 residues: CASSPTGTGAGELFF. CDR3 bases: TGTGCCAGCAGTCCAACCGGGACAGGGGCCGGGGAGCTGTTTTTT.

The rearrangement links TRBV5-6 to TRBJ2-7, with 12 bases aligning to TRBD1. Germline assignment: CDR1 SGHDT and CDR2 YYEEEE. Losses at the gene ends were 2 bases for V and 6 bases for J; bases not matched to a gene: 3. The CDR3 runs to 14 residues. CDR3 protein: CASSFGTGGREQYF. The DNA for the CDR3 is TGTGCCAGCAGCTTCGGGACAGGGGGCCGCGAGCAGTACTTC.

This clonotype was seen only a few times. This chain uses TRBV29-1 with TRBJ1-2, with TRBD1 as a possible D gene (5 bases). This CDR3 spans 15 amino acids. Per the germline V gene, CDR1 is SQVTM and CDR2 is ANQGSEA. V lost 6 bases and J 4 bases, leaving 21 bases between the germline ends. Here the CDR3 DNA reads TGCAGCGTCCCGATTACCGAGACAGATTCCTATGGCTACACCTTC. This encodes CSVPITETDSYGYTF.

The chain recombines TRBV12-3 or TRBV12-4 with TRBJ2-7; D is perhaps TRBD2 (5 bases). The CDR3 extends over 11 amino acids. V dropped 3 bases and J dropped 8 bases, with 8 bases sitting between them. The CDR3 sequence is CASSFGLQQYF. DNA of the CDR3: TGTGCCAGCAGTTTTGGACTGCAGCAGTACTTC.

This clonotype was seen a few times. This chain uses TRBV20-1 with TRBJ2-7, with 9 bases aligning to TRBD2. Trimming at V came to 0 bases and at J to 5 bases, leaving 11 bases not matched to a gene. The germline gives CDR1 DFQATT, CDR2 SNEGSKA (reference sequence). The CDR3 has 16 amino acids. CDR3 bases: TGCAGTGCTAGAGATCAGAATAGCGGGAGTTTGGACGAGCAGTACTTC. Translating it yields CSARDQNSGSLDEQYF.

CDR3 bases: TGCGCCAGCAGCTTGGTCGGCAACCTCGCCTCTGGGGCCAACGTCCTGACTTTC. Amino acid sequence: CASSLVGNLASGANVLTF. The gene calls are TRBV5-1 and TRBJ2-6; no definite D call. CDR3 length: 18 residues. V lost 0 bases and J 0 bases, leaving 13 bases between the germline ends. Germline loops: CDR1 SGHRS, CDR2 YFSETQ.

This clonotype was found a few times. A read error may be the cause here, since a much bigger clone is one base away. This chain joins TRBV10-3 and TRBJ2-5; TRBD2 matches 7 bases. The germline gives CDR1 ENHRY, CDR2 SYGVKD. CDR3 size: 14 residues. CDR3 region: CASSESGDQETQYF. The CDR3 bases are TGTGCCAGCAGTGAAAGCGGGGACCAAGAGACCCAGTACTTC.

V usage is TRBV5-6 and J usage is TRBJ2-7; unclear D gene. Germline assignment: CDR1 SGHDT and CDR2 YYEEEE. Between the trimmed V and J ends, which lost 0 bases and 7 bases, there was a span of 23 bases. The CDR3 spans 17 residues. In DNA form, the CDR3 reads TGTGCCAGCAGCTTGGCCGAAGGCTCCTCCAGACGAGATGAGCAGTACTTC. Residues: CASSLAEGSSRRDEQYF.

About this clonotype itself: Likely a read error: the CDR3 ends without its conserved phenylalanine or tryptophan. The CDR3 bases are TGTGCCAGCAGCGGATCATCAGGGGGCCGCACTGAAGCTTTCCTT. This sequence encodes CASSGSSGGRTEAFL. The chain links TRBV7-3 to TRBJ1-1; 8 positions agree with TRBD1. The CDR3 is 15 amino acids. CDR1 SGHTA and CDR2 FQGTGA come from the germline V gene. The junction had 9 bases not matched to a gene; V was cut back by 5 bases and J by 4 bases.

The chain employs TRBV12-3 or TRBV12-4 and TRBJ1-4; D is unresolved. This CDR3 is built from 14 residues. Trimming left V 6 bases short and J 8 bases short, with 16 bases between. As DNA, the CDR3 is TGTGCCAGCAGGGGTGCGGGTCTTGGGGAAAAACTGTTTTTT. Translating it yields CASRGAGLGEKLFF.

CDR3 residues: CASSLGRGILASSYEQYF. As DNA, the CDR3 is TGTGCCAGCAGCTTAGGGCGAGGGATTCTAGCTAGCTCCTACGAGCAGTACTTC. The V gene is TRBV10-3, the J gene TRBJ2-7, with D perhaps TRBD2 (5 bases). CDR1 is ENHRY, CDR2 SYGVKD, per germline. Deletions cut 10 bases from V and 0 bases from J, with 28 bases between. CDR3 length: 18 amino acids.

This clonotype was seen ten or more times. The gene calls are TRBV15 and TRBJ1-1; D may be TRBD1 (5 bases). The CDR3 is 10 residues long. Germline lookup yields CDR1 LNHNV and CDR2 YYDKDF (reference sequence). Trimming left V 9 bases short and J 8 bases short, with 10 bases between. The CDR3 loop is CATGTPEAFF. The CDR3 nucleotides are TGTGCCACTGGGACCCCGGAAGCTTTCTTT.

V and J are TRBV5-8 and TRBJ1-3; D may be TRBD1 (5 bases). The CDR3 runs to 17 residues. Germline CDR1 and CDR2: SGHTS and YDEGEE. The V end lost 0 bases, the J end lost 2 bases, and 15 bases lay between the germline ends. DNA for the CDR3: TGTGCCAGCAGCTTGGTGAGGGGCTACTTCCCTGGAAACACCATATATTTT. Translating it yields CASSLVRGYFPGNTIYF.

The J gene is TRBJ1-3, the V gene TRBV5-1; a possible D gene is TRBD1 (6 bases). This CDR3 contains 16 residues. The germline V and J ends were trimmed by 0 bases and 2 bases, with 12 bases remaining between them. CDR1 and CDR2 (germline): SGHRS, YFSETQ. The CDR3 sequence is CASSLEGVIPGNTIYF. Written as DNA, the CDR3 is TGCGCCAGCAGCTTGGAGGGGGTTATCCCTGGAAACACCATATATTTT.

This clonotype was counted a few times. The V and J genes are TRBV20-1 and TRBJ2-7; tentatively, D is TRBD1 or TRBD2 (6 bases each). The CDR3 is made up of 15 amino acids. The germline CDR1 and CDR2 sequences are DFQATT and SNEGSKA (reference sequence). Deletions cut 6 bases from V and 2 bases from J, with 20 bases between. The CDR3: CSAIARGVPPYEQYF. The CDR3 DNA follows: TGCAGTGCCATAGCGAGGGGGGTTCCTCCCTACGAGCAGTACTTC.

This clonotype has just a few counts. The chain combines TRBV6-5 with TRBJ2-5; 10 nucleotides match TRBD2. The CDR3 has 14 residues. Germline V gene lookup returns CDR1 MNHEY and CDR2 SVGAGI. V shed 6 bases, J shed 3 bases, and the junction held 4 bases outside the gene matches. Written as DNA, the CDR3 is TGTGCCAGCAGGGTAGCGGGGGGCAAAGAGACCCAGTACTTC. As protein: CASRVAGGKETQYF.

There are many counts of this clonotype. The chain has TRBV19 and TRBJ1-5; D not certain. CDR1 and CDR2 from the germline V gene are LNHDA and SQIVND (reference sequence). The CDR3 length is 14 residues. Deletions cut 5 bases from V and 4 bases from J, with 12 bases between. The CDR3 region is CASSEDGLNQPQHF. Here the CDR3 DNA reads TGTGCCAGTAGTGAGGACGGGTTAAATCAGCCCCAGCATTTT.

Note on this clonotype: The final CDR3 position lacks the conserved phenylalanine or tryptophan, pointing to a likely read error. The chain links TRBV12-3 or TRBV12-4 to TRBJ1-2; weak D call: TRBD1 (5 bases). V lost 6 bases and J 0 bases, leaving 14 bases between the germline ends. There are 15 residues in the CDR3. The CDR3 nucleotides read TGTGCCAGCAGAGATCGACAGATAGCTAACTATGGCTACACCATC. Translated: CASRDRQIANYGYTI.

V gene TRBV7-8 combines with J gene TRBJ1-4; tentative D call: TRBD1 (5 bases). Germline CDR1 SGHVS, CDR2 FQNEAQ. The V and J ends lost 5 bases and 8 bases respectively, with 18 bases between them. There are 15 residues in the CDR3. This chain's CDR3 is CASSHGDGRGEKLFF. For the CDR3, the DNA is TGTGCCAGCAGCCACGGGGACGGCCGAGGAGAAAAACTGTTTTTT. The full variable domain, rest sourced from reference TRBV7-8 and TRBJ1-4, is GAGVSQSPRYKVAKRGQDVALRCDPISGHVSLFWYQQALGQGPEFLTYFQNEAQLDKSGLPSDRFFAERPEGSVSTLKIQRTQQEDSAVYLCASSHGDGRGEKLFFGSGTQLSVL.

The rearrangement uses TRBV7-9 and TRBJ1-4; D unclear. The CDR3 totals 15 residues. V was shortened by 4 bases and J by 8 bases, with 17 bases between the two germline ends. The V gene's germline CDR1 is SEHNR and CDR2 FQNEAQ (reference sequence). CDR3 sequence (DNA): TGTGCCAGCAGCTCAGCAGACCGCCCCACGGAAAAACTGTTTTTT. Translated: CASSSADRPTEKLFF.

J is TRBJ2-5 and V is TRBV12-3 or TRBV12-4, with D unresolved. CDR3 size: 18 residues. V was pared by 3 bases and J by 0 bases, with 20 bases between. The CDR3 bases are TGTGCCAGCAGTTTTTCAATCTCGGCCACGCCTTACCAAGAGACCCAGTACTTC. Translation: CASSFSISATPYQETQYF.

The table lists this clonotype with a few counts. In DNA, the CDR3 is TGTGCCAGCAGCTCCAGAGGAGTTAATGAAAAACTGTTTTTT. Translated, it gives CASSSRGVNEKLFF. The chain joins TRBV7-2 to TRBJ1-4; D is unclear. Between the trimmed V and J ends, which lost 4 bases and 4 bases, there was a span of 10 bases. This CDR3 region has 14 residues. Germline V gene sequence: CDR1 SGHTA, CDR2 FQGNSA.

The V and J genes are TRBV2 and TRBJ1-2; no clear D gene. CDR1 is SNHLY, CDR2 FYNNEI, per germline. CDR3 size: 14 residues. The V and J ends lost 7 bases and 8 bases respectively, with 20 bases between them. This CDR3 reads CASTQGIPPIGYTF. The CDR3 coding sequence is TGTGCCAGCACCCAAGGAATCCCCCCCATCGGCTACACCTTC.

Ten or more counts support this clonotype. CDR3 sequence: CASSSGGAEAFF. The CDR3 DNA reads TGTGCCAGCAGTTCGGGCGGGGCTGAAGCTTTCTTT. The genes are TRBV7-9 and TRBJ1-1; D is ambiguous. V was shortened by 6 bases and J by 6 bases, with 11 bases between the two germline ends. The CDR3 contains 12 residues. Per the germline V gene, CDR1 is SEHNR and CDR2 is FQNEAQ (reference sequence).

Ten or more counts support this clonotype. V is TRBV2 and J is TRBJ2-5, with 9 bases matching TRBD1. Trimming at V came to 4 bases and at J to 5 bases, leaving 5 bases not matched to a gene. Per the germline V gene, CDR1 is SNHLY and CDR2 is FYNNEI. The CDR3 sequence is 14 residues long. CDR3 coding DNA: TGTGCCAGCAGTGGCACAGGGGGCGCGGAGACCCAGTACTTC. Encoded protein: CASSGTGGAETQYF.

This clonotype was picked up one time. This may come from a read error, since a much larger clone is one base off. The genes are TRBV20-1 and TRBJ2-5; possible D gene TRBD2, 6 bases. Germline V gene data show CDR1 as DFQATT and CDR2 as SNEGSKA (reference sequence). This CDR3 has 13 residues. The CDR3 bases are TGCAGTGCTAGAGATGGACTCCGGGAGACCCTGTACTTC. Protein product: CSARDGLRETLYF.

The chain couples TRBV29-1 to TRBJ1-1; 8 nucleotides align to TRBD1. The junction had 5 bases not matched to a gene; V was cut back by 7 bases and J by 7 bases. Germline V gene data show CDR1 as SQVTM and CDR2 as ANQGSEA. There are 11 residues in the CDR3. CDR3 nucleotides: TGCAGCGCGACAGGGGCCGGTGAAGCTTTCTTT. This sequence encodes CSATGAGEAFF.

This clonotype was counted a few times. A read error may account for a junction end that differs from germline. The chain recombines TRBV2 with TRBJ2-7, with TRBD1 matching over 9 bases. This CDR3 spans 13 amino acids. Per germline, CDR1 SNHLY and CDR2 FYNNEI. As DNA, the CDR3 is TGTGCCGGCAGGGGGACAGGGCCCTACGAGCAGTACTTC. Translation gives CAGRGTGPYEQYF.

This clonotype appeared many times. The gene calls are TRBV29-1 and TRBJ1-4; D gene uncertain. The CDR3 covers 13 residues. V was pared by 3 bases and J by 7 bases, with 12 bases between. Per the germline V gene, CDR1 is SQVTM and CDR2 is ANQGSEA. The CDR3 here is CSVDGPEGEKLFF. CDR3 bases: TGCAGCGTTGACGGACCTGAGGGTGAAAAACTGTTTTTT.

The J gene is TRBJ1-5, the V gene TRBV6-1, with D uncertain. The CDR3 runs to 18 residues. V was trimmed by 6 bases and J by 0 bases, leaving 21 bases between them. Per the germline V gene, CDR1 is MNHNS and CDR2 is SASEGT. CDR3 nucleotide sequence: TGTGCCAGCAGCACCGAGGGAGACACCTACTATAGCAATCAGCCCCAGCATTTT. Protein: CASSTEGDTYYSNQPQHF.

In DNA form, the CDR3 reads TGTGCCAGCACCTCGGGACAGGGGGTCGACGAGCAGTACTTC. Translating it yields CASTSGQGVDEQYF. The V gene is TRBV28, the J gene TRBJ2-7; 11 nucleotides agree with TRBD1. Per the germline V gene, CDR1 is MDHEN and CDR2 is SYDVKM. The CDR3 has 14 amino acids. The ends lost 7 bases at V and 5 bases at J; junction bases unmatched: 7.